This T cell receptor (beta chain) was captured by sequencing in a study of T cell repertoires in cytomegalovirus infection. About the research overall: CMV infection together with matching HLA type was indicated by public TCR beta signatures.

As regards this clonotype: Antigen specificity is unknown.

In TCRdb, the reads were re-called with MiXCR into one record per CDR3 protein. This table has 600,000 to 800,000 distinct CDR3 sequences, 20% to 30% appearing once. Study-wide points: HLA-C-restricted TCR beta clonotypes specific for CMV led the ex vivo response.

Trimming shortened V by 0 bases and J by 2 bases, and 7 bases separated the two germline ends. Germline CDR1 reads SGDLS; CDR2 reads YYNGEE. CDR3 length: 14 amino acids. The source is a human donor in good health (CMV status not recorded). Some clones in this sample may be carry-over from other donors' samples. The chain links TRBV9 to TRBJ2-3; D uncertain. The sample comprised CD8+ T cells from PBMCs. CDR3 DNA: TGTGCCAGCAGCGTAGGGGAAATCACAGATACGCAGTATTTT. Amino acids: CASSVGEITDTQYF.